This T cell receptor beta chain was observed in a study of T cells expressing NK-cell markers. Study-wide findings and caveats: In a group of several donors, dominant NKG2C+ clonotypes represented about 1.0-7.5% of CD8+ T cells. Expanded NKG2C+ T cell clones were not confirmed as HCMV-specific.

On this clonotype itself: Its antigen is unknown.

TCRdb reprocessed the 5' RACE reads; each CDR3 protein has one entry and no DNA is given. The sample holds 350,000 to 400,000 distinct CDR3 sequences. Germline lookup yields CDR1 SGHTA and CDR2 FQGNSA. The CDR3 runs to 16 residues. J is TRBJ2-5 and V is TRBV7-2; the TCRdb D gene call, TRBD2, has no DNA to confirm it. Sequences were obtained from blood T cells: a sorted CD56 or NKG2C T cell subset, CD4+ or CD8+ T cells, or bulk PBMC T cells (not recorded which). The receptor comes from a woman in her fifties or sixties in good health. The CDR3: CASSYLNRGPQETQYF.